A single sample gave rise to the 20 T cell receptor beta chains below, sequenced in a study of patients and donors after allogeneic stem cell transplantation. TCRdb fed the RT-PCR reads into MiXCR, producing one record per CDR3 protein. This table has about 160,000 distinct CDR3 sequences, approximately 37% appearing once. Sequencing was carried out using blood, either unsorted or a sorted T cell fraction (not recorded which). Receptor source: a human donor who was either an allogeneic HSCT recipient or a stem cell or donor lymphocyte infusion donor (not recorded which). It is not recorded whose cells these are; they may come from a transplant donor.

The rearrangement uses TRBV5-6 and TRBJ1-6, with 8 bases identical to TRBD1. V lost 3 bases, J lost 9 bases, and 8 bases stayed unmatched. The germline CDR1 and CDR2 sequences are SGHDT and YYEEEE. This CDR3 is built from 15 residues. The CDR3 spells CASSYPTGAVSPLHF. The CDR3 DNA reads as TGTGCCAGCAGCTATCCGACAGGGGCGGTTTCACCCCTCCACTTT.

J is TRBJ1-1 and V is TRBV6-2 or TRBV6-3; no definite D call. V lost 2 bases to trimming and J lost 0 bases, with 10 bases between them. Germline assignment: CDR1 MNHEY and CDR2 SVGEGT. CDR3 length equals 15 residues. CDR3: CASSYRRGLNTEAFF. CDR3 nucleotide sequence: TGTGCCAGCAGTTACCGCCGGGGTTTGAACACTGAAGCTTTCTTT.

The chain has TRBV5-6 and TRBJ2-7; no firm D call. In germline, CDR1 is SGHDT, CDR2 YYEEEE. The CDR3 length is 12 residues. Trimming shortened V by 2 bases and J by 5 bases, and 8 bases separated the two germline ends. Written as DNA, the CDR3 is TGTGCCAGCAGCTTTGGAGTCGACGAGCAGTACGTC. Protein: CASSFGVDEQYV.

The V gene is TRBV5-1, the J gene TRBJ2-1, with a tentative D call TRBD1 (5 bases). V lost 0 bases and J 3 bases, leaving 10 bases between the germline ends. CDR1 is SGHRS and CDR2 is YFSETQ in the germline V gene. The CDR3 covers 15 residues. Written as DNA, the CDR3 is TGCGCCAGCAGCTTGGAGGGGCCCCACTACAATGAGCAGTTCTTC. Residues: CASSLEGPHYNEQFF.

This clonotype was counted between two and nine times. The chain employs TRBV12-3 or TRBV12-4 and TRBJ1-2; weak D call: TRBD1 (5 bases). This CDR3 has 13 amino acids. The germline V and J ends were trimmed by 6 bases and 5 bases, with 13 bases remaining between them. The CDR3 region is CASSSTVIYGYTF. CDR3 DNA sequence: TGTGCCAGCAGCTCGACAGTGATTTATGGCTACACCTTC.

Only a few counts were recorded for this clonotype. The chain recombines TRBV28 with TRBJ2-1, with D perhaps TRBD1 or TRBD2 (5 bases each). Trimming left V 6 bases short and J 9 bases short, with 15 bases between. Per germline, CDR1 MDHEN and CDR2 SYDVKM. The CDR3 is 13 amino acids. The CDR3 DNA sequence: TGTGCCAGCAGCTTAACCCCGAGGGGTGAGCAGTTCTTC. As protein: CASSLTPRGEQFF.

This clonotype was seen only once. J is TRBJ2-7 and V is TRBV29-1; D perhaps matches TRBD2 (6 bases). The V and J ends lost 4 bases and 0 bases respectively, with 10 bases between them. Germline assignment: CDR1 SQVTM and CDR2 ANQGSEA. The CDR3 runs 13 residues. CDR3 residues: CSVVDGSSYEQYV. In nucleotides, the CDR3 is TGCAGCGTTGTAGACGGGAGCTCCTACGAGCAGTACGTC.

This chain joins TRBV7-9 and TRBJ1-5; the match to TRBD1 covers 7 bases. The CDR3 runs 14 residues. V dropped 7 bases and J dropped 1; count of bases not matched to a gene: 4. CDR1 and CDR2 from the germline V gene are SEHNR and FQNEAQ (reference sequence). Written as DNA, the CDR3 is TGTGCCAGCAACACAGGGGCGAGCAATCAGCCCCAGCATTTT. It translates to CASNTGASNQPQHF. The full variable domain, with the rest looked up from reference TRBV7-9 and TRBJ1-5, is DTGVSQNPRHKITKRGQNVTFRCDPISEHNRLYWYRQTLGQGPEFLTYFQNEAQLEKSRLLSDRFSAERPKGSFSTLEIQRTEQGDSAMYLCASNTGASNQPQHFGDGTRLSIL.

This chain joins TRBV10-3 and TRBJ2-7; 13 positions agree with TRBD2. The junction had 9 bases not matched to a gene; V was cut back by 6 bases and J by 7 bases. The CDR3 is made up of 15 amino acids. Looked up from germline, CDR1 is ENHRY and CDR2 is SYGVKD. The CDR3 nucleotides read TGTGCCATCAGCCCTACTAGCGGGGGGGCAGGGGAGCAGTACGTC. It encodes CAISPTSGGAGEQYV.

V and J are TRBV12-3 or TRBV12-4 and TRBJ1-2; 7 positions agree with TRBD1. The V segment lost 5 bases and the J segment 8 bases; nucleotides outside the gene matches: 11. The CDR3 is made up of 14 amino acids. The CDR3 sequence is CASSPDRAQWGYTF. In DNA form, the CDR3 reads TGTGCCAGCAGTCCCGACAGGGCCCAATGGGGCTACACCTTC.

The chain links TRBV7-3 to TRBJ1-6; D perhaps matches TRBD1 (6 bases). The V end lost 1 base, the J end lost 7 bases, and 11 bases lay between the germline ends. Per germline, CDR1 SGHTA and CDR2 FQGTGA. The CDR3 is made up of 15 amino acids. CDR3 coding DNA: TGTGCCAGCAGCTTAAACGGGGGCCTAAATTCACCCCTCCACTTT. Translation: CASSLNGGLNSPLHF.

This clonotype came up many times. The CDR3: CASSLVRGGKEEKLFF. CDR3 in DNA: TGCGCCAGCAGCTTGGTCAGAGGAGGAAAAGAAGAAAAACTGTTTTTT. The chain recombines TRBV5-1 with TRBJ1-4; no definite D call. Germline assignment: CDR1 SGHRS and CDR2 YFSETQ. Trimming cost V 0 bases and J 8 bases, with 17 bases left between them. CDR3 length: 16 amino acids. Full variable domain (rest looked up from reference TRBV5-1 and TRBJ1-4): KAGVTQTPRYLIKTRGQQVTLSCSPISGHRSVSWYQQTPGQGLQFLFEYFSETQRNKGNFPGRFSGRQFSNSRSEMNVSTLELGDSALYLCASSLVRGGKEEKLFFGSGTQLSVL.

In its sample, this clonotype was seen a few times. The rearrangement joins TRBV7-9 to TRBJ1-1, with 8 bases fitting TRBD1. With 5 bases clipped from V and 2 bases from J, the junction kept 10 bases outside the gene matches. From germline, CDR1 is SEHNR and CDR2 FQNEAQ (reference sequence). The CDR3 totals 16 residues. The CDR3 nucleotides are TGTGCCAGCAGCCCCACGGGGGGACAGGAAAACACTGAAGCTTTCTTT. Translated, it gives CASSPTGGQENTEAFF. The full variable domain, with the rest looked up from reference TRBV7-9 and TRBJ1-1, is DTGVSQNPRHKITKRGQNVTFRCDPISEHNRLYWYRQTLGQGPEFLTYFQNEAQLEKSRLLSDRFSAERPKGSFSTLEIQRTEQGDSAMYLCASSPTGGQENTEAFFGQGTRLTVV.

The rearrangement uses TRBV20-1 and TRBJ1-1; TRBD1 matches at 9 bases. This CDR3 comprises 15 residues. V lost 7 bases, J lost 5 bases, and 14 bases stayed unmatched. Germline assignment: CDR1 DFQATT and CDR2 SNEGSKA (reference sequence). The CDR3 nucleotides read TGCAGTGGGCCCCTGAGCGGGACAGGGCGAACTGAAGCTTTCTTT. This sequence encodes CSGPLSGTGRTEAFF.

The chain carries TRBV7-8 and TRBJ2-1; weak D call: TRBD2 (5 bases). The CDR3 consists of 17 residues. The germline V and J ends were trimmed by 8 bases and 3 bases, with 23 bases remaining between them. CDR1 and CDR2 from the germline V gene are SGHVS and FQNEAQ. The CDR3 reads CASLRLAPIDYYNEQFF. The CDR3 DNA sequence: TGTGCCAGCCTCCGCCTAGCACCCATCGACTACTACAATGAGCAGTTCTTC.

In its sample, this clonotype was seen once. The V gene is TRBV29-1, the J gene TRBJ2-3; D possibly corresponds to TRBD2 (5 bases). CDR1 and CDR2 (germline): SQVTM, ANQGSEA. V shed 7 bases and J shed 2 bases, with 19 bases lying between them. This CDR3 spans 15 amino acids. The CDR3: CSGLMGAQNTDTQYF. The CDR3 region has the DNA TGCAGCGGACTAATGGGAGCGCAGAACACAGATACGCAGTATTTT.

The V gene is TRBV2, the J gene TRBJ2-3, with 7 bases that match TRBD2. Germline V gene data show CDR1 as SNHLY and CDR2 as FYNNEI. V shed 7 bases and J 2 bases; nucleotides not matched to a gene: 6. The length of the CDR3 is 14 residues. The CDR3 sequence: CASMRGLYTDTQYF. The CDR3 coding sequence is TGTGCCAGCATGAGGGGACTATACACAGATACGCAGTATTTT.

The chain recombines TRBV5-1 with TRBJ2-3; 9 bases fit TRBD1. Germline CDR1 and CDR2: SGHRS and YFSETQ. CDR3 length equals 15 residues. With V trimmed by 4 bases and J by 4 bases, 7 bases remained unmatched. The CDR3, as DNA: TGCGCCAGCAGCCCCCGGGACAGGGTGGCAGATACGCAGTATTTT. It translates to CASSPRDRVADTQYF.

The rearrangement links TRBV9 to TRBJ1-5; a weak D match, TRBD1 (5 bases). The CDR3 runs to 16 residues. The germline gives CDR1 SGDLS, CDR2 YYNGEE. V dropped 0 bases and J dropped 0 bases, with 10 bases sitting between them. CDR3: CASSVGGGDSNQPQHF. In nucleotides, the CDR3 is TGTGCCAGCAGCGTAGGGGGCGGTGATAGCAATCAGCCCCAGCATTTT.

In this sample, this clonotype turned up a few times. V gene TRBV12-3 or TRBV12-4 combines with J gene TRBJ1-5, with a weak D call TRBD1 (6 bases). Between the trimmed V and J ends, which lost 6 bases and 7 bases, there was a span of 13 bases. The CDR3 sequence is 13 residues long. The CDR3 region is CASRRDNVQPQHF. CDR3 bases: TGTGCCAGCAGACGGGACAATGTACAGCCCCAGCATTTT.